The 27 T cell receptor beta chains in this list originate from one sample, sequenced in a study of blood T cell repertoires in COVID-19. The table came from immunoSEQ multiplex PCR; TCRdb's copy has only in-frame clones and leaves some out. The repertoire holds 270,000 or so clones, approximately 86% seen once, with roughly 8.5% in the top ten. The sample taken for sequencing was peripheral blood. The receptors were gathered from a man aged 35 to 55 with active or convalescent COVID-19.

The gene calls are TRBV5-1 and TRBJ2-1; no definite D call. The length of the CDR3 is 14 residues. The germline gives CDR1 SGHRS, CDR2 YFSETQ. Trimming removed 5 bases at V and 6 bases at J, with 15 bases between. The CDR3 DNA is TGCGCCAGCAGTCGCCTGGATAGCAGCAATGAGCAGTTCTTC. Its protein product is CASSRLDSSNEQFF.

This chain links TRBV9 with TRBJ1-2; 8 nucleotides line up with TRBD1. Germline V gene lookup returns CDR1 SGDLS and CDR2 YYNGEE. V gave up 3 bases and J gave up 8 bases; unmatched junction bases: 6. The CDR3 loop spans 13 amino acids. The CDR3 sequence: CASSARTGWGYTF. Here the CDR3 DNA reads TGTGCCAGCAGCGCTCGGACAGGGTGGGGCTACACCTTC.

The chain links TRBV24-1 to TRBJ2-5; D call uncertain. There are 11 residues in the CDR3. Germline-derived CDR1 and CDR2 are KGHDR and SFDVKD. V was shortened by 7 bases and J by 4 bases, with 6 bases between the two germline ends. CDR3 nucleotides: TGTGCCACCAGCTCCAGAGAGACCCAGTACTTC. As protein: CATSSRETQYF.

The V gene is TRBV24-1, the J gene TRBJ2-2; D remains unclear. The CDR3 is 14 amino acids. Germline V gives CDR1 KGHDR, CDR2 SFDVKD. The V end lost 2 bases, the J end lost 9 bases, and 12 bases lay between the germline ends. The CDR3 sequence: CATSDSGSFRELFF. For the CDR3, the DNA is TGTGCCACCAGTGATTCTGGCAGTTTTCGGGAGCTGTTTTTT.

The rearrangement uses TRBV5-1 and TRBJ1-1, with D uncertain. V was trimmed by 4 bases and J by 1 base, leaving 14 bases between them. Per germline, CDR1 SGHRS and CDR2 YFSETQ. This CDR3 is built from 15 residues. The CDR3 DNA sequence: TGCGCCAGCAGCCCCCTCCCGGGGTGGAACACTGAAGCTTTCTTT. This gives the protein CASSPLPGWNTEAFF.

The CDR3 DNA is TGTGCCAGTAGGAGGCAGTCAAGCAATCAGCCCCAGCATTTT. It is translated as CASRRQSSNQPQHF. The chain carries TRBV19 and TRBJ1-5; D call uncertain. Germline values: CDR1 LNHDA, CDR2 SQIVND (reference sequence). Trimming cost V 6 bases and J 1 base, with 10 bases left between them. The CDR3 is 14 amino acids.

The V gene is TRBV27, the J gene TRBJ2-5; D perhaps matches TRBD1 (6 bases). The CDR3 is 14 residues long. CDR1 MNHEY and CDR2 SMNVEV come from the germline V gene (reference sequence). Deletions cut 7 bases from V and 4 bases from J, with 16 bases between. The CDR3 spells CASKGHLGAETQYF. The CDR3 DNA reads as TGTGCCAGCAAGGGACACCTTGGGGCAGAGACCCAGTACTTC.

The chain recombines TRBV6-5 with TRBJ1-3; the D gene is possibly TRBD1 (5 bases). Trimming cost V 8 bases and J 4 bases, with 18 bases left between them. This CDR3 has 15 residues. Germline V gives CDR1 MNHEY, CDR2 SVGAGI. CDR3: CASSLDRQPGNTIYF. In DNA, the CDR3 is TGTGCCAGCTCCCTAGACAGACAACCGGGAAACACCATATATTTT.

The chain links TRBV5-4 to TRBJ2-1, with TRBD2 identical over 8 bases. J lost 8 bases, V lost 4 bases, and 11 bases had no gene match. The CDR3 is 15 residues long. Germline V gene lookup returns CDR1 SGHNT and CDR2 YYREEE (reference sequence). The CDR3 coding sequence is TGTGCCAGCAGCACTTTCGGGGGGGAGTTCTATGAGCAGTTCTTC. Translation: CASSTFGGEFYEQFF.

The chain joins TRBV2 to TRBJ1-2; maybe TRBD1 (6 bases). Trimming removed 4 bases at V and 4 bases at J, with 16 bases between. Germline CDR1 and CDR2: SNHLY and FYNNEI. This CDR3 has 15 amino acids. CDR3 residues: CASSVGQGQGYGYTF. Written as DNA, the CDR3 is TGTGCCAGCAGTGTCGGTCAGGGGCAAGGCTATGGCTACACCTTC. The full variable domain, completed using reference TRBV2 and TRBJ1-2, is EPEVTQTPSHQVTQMGQEVILRCVPISNHLYFYWYRQILGQKVEFLVSFYNNEISEKSEIFDDQFSVERPDGSNFTLKIRSTKLEDSAMYFCASSVGQGQGYGYTFGSGTRLTVV.

This chain joins TRBV30 and TRBJ2-2; 8 positions agree with TRBD1. V dropped 2 bases and J dropped 2; count of bases not matched to a gene: 7. The CDR3 runs 16 residues. Germline loops: CDR1 GTSNPN, CDR2 SVGIG (reference sequence). CDR3 nucleotides: TGTGCCTGGAGTCCCCGTGACAGGGGCAACACCGGGGAGCTGTTTTTT. This gives the protein CAWSPRDRGNTGELFF.

The V call is TRBV15, the J call TRBJ2-6; 8 bases are shared with TRBD1. Looked up from germline, CDR1 is LNHNV and CDR2 is YYDKDF (reference sequence). V shed 1 base and J 1 base; nucleotides not matched to a gene: 6. The CDR3 loop spans 18 amino acids. Written as DNA, the CDR3 is TGTGCCACCAGCAGAGCGGGACAGGTGTTGTCTGGGGCCAACGTCCTGACTTTC. This sequence encodes CATSRAGQVLSGANVLTF. The variable domain in full, with the rest retrieved from reference TRBV15 and TRBJ2-6, is DAMVIQNPRYQVTQFGKPVTLSCSQTLNHNVMYWYQQKSSQAPKLLFHYYDKDFNNEADTPDNFQSRRPNTSFCFLDIRSPGLGDTAMYLCATSRAGQVLSGANVLTFGAGSRLTVL.

V and J are TRBV9 and TRBJ1-2; weak D call: TRBD1 (5 bases). Germline CDR1 and CDR2: SGDLS and YYNGEE. Deletions cut 0 bases from V and 8 bases from J, with 11 bases between. This CDR3 is 13 amino acids long. The CDR3 DNA sequence: TGTGCCAGCAGCGTAGAGGAGGGACGGGGCTACACCTTC. This codes for CASSVEEGRGYTF.

The rearrangement uses TRBV2 and TRBJ2-7; 7 positions match TRBD2. V shed 11 bases, J shed 5 bases, and the junction held 12 bases outside the gene matches. The CDR3 consists of 13 residues. Germline CDR1 reads SNHLY; CDR2 reads FYNNEI. The CDR3 nucleotides read TGTGCCCCTTGGGAGGGAAGGCGGGACGAGCAGTACTTC. Encoded protein: CAPWEGRRDEQYF.

The chain uses TRBV12-3 or TRBV12-4 and TRBJ1-1, with 7 bases aligning to TRBD1. The trim removed 10 bases at V and 3 bases at J, leaving 5 bases unmatched. This CDR3 has 12 residues. DNA for the CDR3: TGTGCCACGACAGGGCGGCACACTGAAGCTTTCTTT. This encodes CATTGRHTEAFF.

The rearrangement uses TRBV28 and TRBJ1-1, with TRBD1 as a possible D gene (5 bases). The CDR3 is made up of 12 amino acids. V lost 5 bases and J 10 bases, leaving 14 bases between the germline ends. Germline CDR1 MDHEN, CDR2 SYDVKM. Here the CDR3 DNA reads TGTGCCAGCAGTCCCCCGGGACTCGTAGCTTTCTTT. This sequence encodes CASSPPGLVAFF.

The rearrangement joins TRBV5-4 to TRBJ1-1; 7 nucleotides line up with TRBD1. CDR1 is SGHNT and CDR2 is YYREEE in the germline V gene (reference sequence). The CDR3 spans 15 residues. The V segment lost 6 bases and the J segment 1 base; nucleotides outside the gene matches: 9. CDR3 residues: CASNSQGPGNTEAFF. CDR3 sequence (DNA): TGTGCCAGCAACTCACAGGGGCCGGGGAACACTGAAGCTTTCTTT. The entire variable domain, with the rest obtained from reference TRBV5-4 and TRBJ1-1, is as follows: ETGVTQSPTHLIKTRGQQVTLRCSSQSGHNTVSWYQQALGQGPQFIFQYYREEENGRGNFPPRFSGLQFPNYSSELNVNALELDDSALYLCASNSQGPGNTEAFFGQGTRLTVV.

This rearrangement joins TRBV3-1 (or the pseudogene TRBV3-2) to TRBJ2-7; TRBD2 aligns across 8 bases. Germline V CDR1 and CDR2: LGHDT, YNNKEL (reference sequence). This CDR3 has 15 amino acids. The V and J ends lost 0 bases and 7 bases, in that order; junction bases with no gene match: 8. The CDR3 DNA sequence: TGTGCCAGCAGCCAAGATCCCAGCGGGAGAGGGGAGCAGTACTTC. This codes for CASSQDPSGRGEQYF.

This clone came up once. V is TRBV3-1 (or the pseudogene TRBV3-2) and J is TRBJ1-2, with 7 positions matching TRBD1. The CDR3 totals 16 residues. V lost 6 bases and J lost 6; bases outside the gene matches: 16. Germline V gene data show CDR1 as LGHDT and CDR2 as YNNKEL (reference sequence). The CDR3 DNA reads TGTGCCAGCAGTCTGACAGGGTCGCGCGAGTCCGATGGCTACACCTTC. Its protein is CASSLTGSRESDGYTF.

The chain employs TRBV27 and TRBJ2-1, with D perhaps matching TRBD1 (6 bases). The V end lost 5 bases, the J end lost 10 bases, and 9 bases lay between the germline ends. This CDR3 is built from 11 residues. Germline CDR1 is MNHEY and CDR2 is SMNVEV (reference sequence). The CDR3 nucleotides are TGTGCCAGCAGTCTAGGACAGGAGCAGTTCTTC. Protein: CASSLGQEQFF.

The gene calls are TRBV2 and TRBJ2-1; D may be TRBD2 (5 bases). CDR1 is SNHLY and CDR2 is FYNNEI in the germline V gene. The CDR3 is made up of 12 amino acids. The ends were cut back, 11 bases at V and 7 bases at J, with 15 bases in the middle. In nucleotides, the CDR3 is TGTGCCCCCGGGGTAGTGGGAAATGAGCAGTTCTTC. Translating it yields CAPGVVGNEQFF.

The CDR3 here is CAWSNGVVNQPQHF. Written as DNA, the CDR3 is TGTGCCTGGAGTAACGGGGTCGTCAATCAGCCCCAGCATTTT. This chain joins TRBV30 and TRBJ1-5; D unclear. Trimming cost V 2 bases and J 3 bases, with 11 bases left between them. CDR3 length: 14 residues. Germline loops: CDR1 GTSNPN, CDR2 SVGIG (reference sequence). Full variable domain (outside the CDR3, taken from reference TRBV30 and TRBJ1-5): SQTIHQWPATLVQPVGSPLSLECTVEGTSNPNLYWYRQAAGRGLQLLFYSVGIGQISSEVPQNLSASRPQDRQFILSSKKLLLSDSGFYLCAWSNGVVNQPQHFGDGTRLSIL.

V gene TRBV10-2 combines with J gene TRBJ2-3, with TRBD2 matching over 10 bases. J was trimmed by 4 bases and V by 7 bases; bases with no gene match: 8. The CDR3 is 15 amino acids. Germline CDR1 reads WSHSY; CDR2 reads SAAADI. CDR3 protein: CASNLPGTSADTQYF. The CDR3 DNA is TGCGCCAGCAACTTACCCGGGACTAGCGCAGATACGCAGTATTTT.

The count of this clone is one. This sequence joins TRBV27 and TRBJ2-1; 7 nucleotides agree with TRBD2. The CDR3 runs to 14 residues. The ends lost 7 bases at V and 3 bases at J; junction bases unmatched: 6. From germline, CDR1 is MNHEY and CDR2 SMNVEV (reference sequence). CDR3 bases: TGTGCCAGCACCTGGAGCGGGAACTACAATGAGCAGTTCTTC. It yields the protein CASTWSGNYNEQFF.

The chain is built from TRBV14 and TRBJ1-2, with D possibly matching TRBD1 (6 bases). V was pared by 5 bases and J by 7 bases, with 14 bases between. Germline CDR1 reads SGHDN; CDR2 reads FVKESK. The length of the CDR3 is 13 residues. CDR3 amino acids: CASSDRQVRGYTF. The DNA of the CDR3 is TGTGCCAGCAGCGATCGACAGGTTCGTGGCTACACCTTC.

The V call is TRBV7-3, the J call TRBJ2-1; D unresolved. The CDR3 loop spans 13 amino acids. V was shortened by 3 bases and J by 4 bases, with 7 bases between the two germline ends. The germline CDR1 and CDR2 sequences are SGHTA and FQGTGA. This CDR3 is CASSFDLYNEQFF. Written as DNA, the CDR3 is TGTGCCAGCAGCTTCGACTTGTACAATGAGCAGTTCTTC. The full variable domain, rest sourced from reference TRBV7-3 and TRBJ2-1, is GAGVSQTPSNKVTEKGKYVELRCDPISGHTALYWYRQSLGQGPEFLIYFQGTGAADDSGLPNDRFFAVRPEGSVSTLKIQRTERGDSAVYLCASSFDLYNEQFFGPGTRLTVL.

In DNA, the CDR3 is TGCGCCAGCAGGGATTACAGGGAGAACACTGAAGCTTTCTTT. It encodes CASRDYRENTEAFF. This chain joins TRBV5-1 and TRBJ1-1, with TRBD1 as a possible D gene (6 bases). CDR3 length: 14 amino acids. Trimming stripped 5 bases from V and 1 base from J, with 12 bases between. In germline, CDR1 is SGHRS, CDR2 YFSETQ.